Included here is one TCR beta chain sequence, with context. Its antigen is not known. The V end was cut by 2 bases, the J end by 4 bases, with 8 bases between. Germline values: CDR1 MNHEY, CDR2 SMNVEV (reference sequence). CDR3 length equals 13 residues. The sample belongs to a study of cytomegalovirus exposure and HLA in healthy donors. Broader study findings: Later, an analysis showed that TCR beta chains associated with HLA were more clonally expanded than others that were equally common. Per a prior analysis, the majority of TCR beta V segments were productive roughly 90% or roughly 30% of the time. There were over 150 TCR beta chains listed as cytomegalovirus-associated.

With 60 Vbeta and 13 Jbeta primers, the PCR was carried out. Only in-frame clones appear in the TCRdb table, and some are missing; sequencing was by immunoSEQ multiplex PCR. This sample has about 160,000 clones, with 75% found just once. Sequenced: PBMCs. The clonotype comes from a female donor in good health and CMV-seronegative. J is TRBJ1-1 and V is TRBV27; D is unresolved. In DNA form, the CDR3 reads TGTGCCAGCAGTTTAGAGGAAAGCACTGAAGCTTTCTTT. It is translated as CASSLEESTEAFF.